Listed below are T cell receptor beta chains from one sample, sequenced in a study of CD8 T cells in ankylosing spondylitis. TCRdb re-analysed the 5' RACE reads in MiXCR, keeping a single row per CDR3 protein. This sample has roughly 170,000 distinct CDR3 sequences, with 9.5% to 10% found just once. Source material: blood, either unsorted or a sorted T cell fraction (not recorded which). Source of these receptors: a female donor with ankylosing spondylitis or in good health (not recorded which). Each CDR3 is given with its conserved first and last residue. D genes are given only for firm matches. Clone size is given for some rows only: seen once, a few or many times, or a class if the clone is expanded.

v_call	j_call	d_call	clone_size	cdr3_aa	cdr3_nt
TRBV9	TRBJ2-2	NA	NA	CASSAHQGANTGELFF	TGTGCCAGCAGCGCCCACCAGGGAGCGAACACCGGGGAGCTGTTTTTT
TRBV7-8	TRBJ2-3	NA	many	CASSAGPLRTDTQYF	TGTGCCAGCAGTGCCGGGCCGTTACGCACAGATACGCAGTATTTT
TRBV27	TRBJ2-7	TRBD2	few	CASSLSGISSYEQYF	TGTGCCAGCAGCCTTAGCGGGATCAGCTCCTACGAGCAGTACTTC
TRBV4-3	TRBJ2-1	TRBD2	many	CASSQGVSGRVYNEQFF	TGCGCCAGCAGCCAAGGGGTTAGCGGGAGGGTTTACAATGAGCAGTTCTTC
TRBV9	TRBJ2-5	TRBD2	few	CASTHQGTSGETQYF	TGTGCCAGCACCCACCAAGGGACTAGTGGGGAGACCCAGTACTTC
TRBV7-2	TRBJ2-3	NA	few	CASSPIGVQGDTQYF	TGTGCCAGCAGCCCTATTGGGGTCCAAGGAGATACGCAGTATTTT
TRBV9	TRBJ2-1	NA	NA	CASSVGGLSYNEQFF	TGTGCCAGCAGCGTAGGAGGCCTCTCCTACAATGAGCAGTTCTTC
TRBV6-6	TRBJ2-7	TRBD1	many	CASSNDRAYEQYF	TGTGCCAGCAGTAACGACAGGGCGTACGAGCAGTACTTC
TRBV5-1	TRBJ2-7	NA	NA	CASSLLTDGYEQYF	TGCGCCAGCAGCTTGCTGACCGACGGTTACGAGCAGTACTTC
TRBV28	TRBJ2-7	TRBD1	NA	CASSPHRGRGNEQYF	TGTGCCAGCAGTCCCCACAGGGGGCGAGGTAACGAGCAGTACTTC
TRBV28	TRBJ1-5	TRBD1	many	CASSLETGGGQPQHF	TGTGCCAGCAGTTTGGAGACAGGGGGCGGGCAGCCCCAGCATTTT
TRBV10-3	TRBJ1-4	NA	few	CATSGPGSNEKLFF	TGTGCCACCAGCGGACCAGGGTCTAATGAAAAACTGTTTTTT
TRBV5-1	TRBJ2-5	NA	many	CASSLSQETQYF	TGCGCCAGCAGCTTGTCACAAGAGACCCAGTACTTC
TRBV27	TRBJ1-5	TRBD1	NA	CASSWTGGANQPQHF	TGTGCCAGCAGTTGGACAGGGGGCGCAAATCAGCCCCAGCATTTT
TRBV20-1	TRBJ2-3	NA	NA	CSATRDNTDTQYF	TGCAGTGCTACCCGGGACAACACAGATACGCAGTATTTT
TRBV4-3	TRBJ2-1	NA	NA	CASSLRGPPVGYNEQFF	TGCGCCAGCAGCTTAAGAGGGCCCCCGGTCGGATACAATGAGCAGTTCTTC
TRBV24-1	TRBJ2-3	TRBD2	few	CATSESAGRDTQYF	TGTGCCACCAGTGAATCAGCGGGAAGGGATACGCAGTATTTT
TRBV20-1	TRBJ2-2	NA	many	CSAREQGRITGELFF	TGCAGTGCTAGAGAACAGGGACGTATCACCGGGGAGCTGTTTTTT
TRBV29-1	TRBJ2-7	NA	few	CSAGGAYSYEQYF	TGCAGCGCCGGCGGTGCCTACTCCTACGAGCAGTACTTC
TRBV4-2	TRBJ1-1	NA	few	CASSQGKSGTEAFF	TGTGCCAGCAGCCAAGGCAAAAGTGGCACTGAAGCTTTCTTT
TRBV4-1	TRBJ1-5	NA	NA	CASSPRQFGNQPQHF	TGCGCCAGCAGCCCCAGACAATTCGGAAATCAGCCCCAGCATTTT
TRBV9	TRBJ1-2	NA	NA	CASSVFGQGAGYTF	TGTGCCAGCAGCGTATTCGGGCAGGGTGCCGGCTACACCTTC
TRBV11-1	TRBJ2-1	TRBD2	NA	CASSSGLAGAGVSYNEQFF	TGTGCCAGCAGCTCGGGACTAGCGGGAGCCGGGGTCTCCTACAATGAGCAGTTCTTC
TRBV12-3/TRBV12-4	TRBJ2-3	NA	many	CASSFIGAGADTQYF	TGTGCCAGCAGTTTTATTGGGGCAGGGGCAGATACGCAGTATTTT
TRBV25-1	TRBJ1-5	NA	NA	CASSPPGINQPQHF	TGTGCCAGCAGCCCTCCAGGGATCAACCAGCCCCAGCATTTT
TRBV12-3/TRBV12-4	TRBJ2-3	NA	NA	CASSLSPGYGDTQYF	TGTGCCAGCAGCCTTTCGCCCGGGTACGGAGATACGCAGTATTTT
TRBV5-1	TRBJ1-6	NA	many	CASSLPGPLNSPLHF	TGCGCCAGCTCGTTGCCGGGACCGCTTAATTCACCCCTCCACTTT
TRBV24-1	TRBJ2-1	TRBD2	many	CATSDPAWREGNEQFF	TGTGCCACCAGTGATCCCGCCTGGCGGGAGGGGAATGAGCAGTTCTTC
TRBV5-1	TRBJ1-1	NA	few	CASSYGRDAFF	TGCGCCAGCAGTTATGGAAGGGACGCTTTCTTT
TRBV2	TRBJ2-1	TRBD2	few	CASSEREGLNEQFF	TGTGCCAGCAGTGAGCGGGAGGGCCTCAATGAGCAGTTCTTC
TRBV7-9	TRBJ1-3	NA	many	CASDQGGNTIYF	TGTGCCAGCGATCAGGGAGGAAACACCATATATTTT
TRBV5-4	TRBJ2-7	NA	few	CASSLTGASYEQYF	TGTGCCAGCAGCTTGACGGGAGCCTCCTACGAGCAGTACTTC
TRBV27	TRBJ2-2	TRBD2	NA	CASSLSGRGSRWELFF	TGTGCCAGCAGTTTAAGCGGGAGGGGTTCCAGATGGGAGCTGTTTTTT
TRBV9	TRBJ2-1	NA	few	CASSPEHNEQFF	TGTGCCAGCAGCCCAGAGCACAATGAGCAGTTCTTC
TRBV20-1	TRBJ2-7	NA	many	CSAATYGNVYEQYF	TGCAGTGCCGCAACTTACGGGAACGTCTACGAGCAGTACTTC
TRBV14	TRBJ2-1	TRBD2	few	CASSPRLAGAGYNEQFF	TGTGCCAGCAGCCCCCGACTAGCGGGAGCTGGCTACAATGAGCAGTTCTTC
TRBV28	TRBJ2-1	NA	NA	CASSFPPEASHNEQFF	TGTGCCAGCAGTTTCCCCCCGGAGGCTTCCCACAATGAGCAGTTCTTC
TRBV29-1	TRBJ2-3	NA	NA	CSVTRVRGTDTQYF	TGCAGCGTTACTAGAGTACGGGGCACAGATACGCAGTATTTT
TRBV27	TRBJ2-3	TRBD2	NA	CASSTRTSGSSTDTQYF	TGTGCCAGCAGTACCCGGACTAGCGGGTCGAGCACAGATACGCAGTATTTT
TRBV28	TRBJ1-1	NA	few	CASSPTSTEAFF	TGTGCCAGCAGTCCGACGAGCACTGAAGCTTTCTTT
TRBV20-1	TRBJ2-7	NA	NA	CSARGHAGYEQYF	TGCAGTGCTAGAGGGCACGCGGGGTACGAGCAGTACTTC
TRBV7-9	TRBJ2-3	TRBD2	NA	CASSSGLAGVLDTQYF	TGTGCCAGCAGCTCAGGACTAGCGGGAGTTTTAGATACGCAGTATTTT
TRBV5-4	TRBJ2-7	TRBD2	few	CASSPGTSEAFSYEQYF	TGTGCCAGCAGCCCCGGGACTAGCGAGGCCTTCTCCTACGAGCAGTACTTC
TRBV2	TRBJ2-7	NA	NA	CASSGNRAYEQYF	TGTGCCAGCAGTGGAAACAGGGCCTACGAGCAGTACTTC
TRBV7-9	TRBJ2-7	NA	NA	CASSLAGDEQYF	TGTGCCAGCAGCTTAGCGGGGGACGAGCAGTACTTC
TRBV19	TRBJ2-1	TRBD2	once	CASSPLAGRFDEQFF	TGTGCCAGTAGTCCCCTAGCGGGGAGATTCGATGAGCAGTTCTTC
TRBV7-2	TRBJ2-5	NA	few	CASSGTPMEETQYF	TGTGCCAGCTCCGGGACACCGATGGAGGAGACCCAGTACTTC
TRBV27	TRBJ2-1	NA	few	CASSLLGGYNEQFF	TGTGCCAGCAGTTTGTTAGGGGGTTACAATGAGCAGTTCTTC
TRBV12-3/TRBV12-4	TRBJ2-7	TRBD1	many	CASRGTGGYEQYF	TGTGCCAGCAGGGGGACAGGGGGCTACGAGCAGTACTTC
TRBV3-1	TRBJ2-7	TRBD2	few	CASSQDGLAGGPSSYEQYF	TGTGCCAGCAGCCAAGATGGACTAGCGGGAGGCCCGAGCTCCTACGAGCAGTACTTC
TRBV4-3	TRBJ2-1	NA	many	CASTKAYGDNNEQFF	TGCGCCAGCACCAAGGCCTATGGGGATAACAATGAGCAGTTCTTC
TRBV10-3	TRBJ2-3	TRBD2	NA	CAISDGLAASTDTQYF	TGTGCCATCAGTGATGGACTAGCGGCTAGCACAGATACGCAGTATTTT
TRBV28	TRBJ1-3	NA	few	CASSLLQGNTIYF	TGTGCCAGCAGTTTATTGCAAGGAAACACCATATATTTT
TRBV9	TRBJ2-7	TRBD1	many	CASSGYRDSTSYEQYF	TGTGCCAGCAGCGGATACCGGGACAGTACCTCCTACGAGCAGTACTTC
TRBV29-1	TRBJ2-3	TRBD2	NA	CSVGGGELSTDTQYF	TGCAGCGTTGGTGGGGGGGAACTGAGCACAGATACGCAGTATTTT